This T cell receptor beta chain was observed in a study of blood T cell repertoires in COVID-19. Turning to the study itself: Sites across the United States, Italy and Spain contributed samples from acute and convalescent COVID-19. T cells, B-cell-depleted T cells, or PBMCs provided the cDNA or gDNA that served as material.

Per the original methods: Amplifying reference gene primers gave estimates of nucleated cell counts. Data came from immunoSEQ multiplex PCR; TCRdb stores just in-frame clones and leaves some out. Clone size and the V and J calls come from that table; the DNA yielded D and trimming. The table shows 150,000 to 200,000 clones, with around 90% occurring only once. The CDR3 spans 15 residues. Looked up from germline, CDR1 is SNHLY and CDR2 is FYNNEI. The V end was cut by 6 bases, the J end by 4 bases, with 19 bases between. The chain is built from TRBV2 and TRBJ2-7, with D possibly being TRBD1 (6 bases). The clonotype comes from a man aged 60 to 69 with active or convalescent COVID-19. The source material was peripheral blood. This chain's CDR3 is CASSLTGTPLYEQYF. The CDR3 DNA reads TGTGCCAGCAGCTTAACCGGGACACCTCTTTACGAGCAGTACTTC.